The 32 T cell receptor beta chains below come from one sample, sequenced in a study of blood T cells in healthy people across ages. With a J-beta primer mix and a sample-barcoded 5' primer, a second PCR ran about 7 to 11 cycles. TCRdb reanalysed the 5' RACE reads using MiXCR and keeps one entry per CDR3 protein. The sample carries 500,000 to 700,000 distinct CDR3 sequences, about 30% recorded once. Sample: blood. The receptors originated from a woman of 80 years or more in good health.

Ten or more counts support this clonotype. V is TRBV6-1 and J is TRBJ1-2; D is undetermined. Germline loops: CDR1 MNHNS, CDR2 SASEGT. This CDR3 contains 15 residues. V lost 7 bases, J lost 0 bases, and 15 bases lay in between. CDR3 in amino acids: CASKVGSSTNYGYTF. As DNA, the CDR3 is TGTGCCAGCAAAGTGGGTTCTAGCACTAACTATGGCTACACCTTC.

This clonotype has a count of ten or more. CDR3 bases: TGTGCCAGCAGCTTAGAACAGGGACGGGGCGAGACCCAGTACTTC. Protein sequence: CASSLEQGRGETQYF. V is TRBV7-6 and J is TRBJ2-5; D may be TRBD1 (6 bases). Trimming took 1 base from V and 5 from J, leaving 14 bases between them. The CDR3 has 15 residues. Germline V gene data show CDR1 as SGHVS and CDR2 as FNYEAQ. The full variable domain, with the rest looked up from reference TRBV7-6 and TRBJ2-5, is GAGVSQSPRYKVTKRGQDVALRCDPISGHVSLYWYRQALGQGPEFLTYFNYEAQQDKSGLPNDRFSAERPEGSISTLTIQRTEQRDSAMYRCASSLEQGRGETQYFGPGTRLLVL.

This clonotype was seen ten or more times. This chain connects TRBV6-2 or TRBV6-3 to TRBJ2-5; 9 nucleotides line up with TRBD1. Per germline, CDR1 MNHEY and CDR2 SVGEGT. CDR3 size: 14 residues. The ends lost 8 bases at V and 1 base at J; junction bases unmatched: 5. This CDR3 reads CASQRDRAQETQYF. Here the CDR3 DNA reads TGTGCCAGCCAGAGGGACAGGGCCCAAGAGACCCAGTACTTC.

This clonotype was detected many times. The chain links TRBV7-9 to TRBJ2-1; maybe TRBD1 (5 bases). The CDR3 length is 14 residues. Germline V gene lookup returns CDR1 SEHNR and CDR2 FQNEAQ (reference sequence). Trimming pared 7 bases from V and 0 bases from J, leaving 10 bases between. The CDR3 region is CASKAGISYNEQFF. Here the CDR3 DNA reads TGTGCCAGCAAAGCAGGGATCTCCTACAATGAGCAGTTCTTC.

This clonotype occurred many times. The V gene is TRBV15, the J gene TRBJ2-7; D may be TRBD1 (6 bases). CDR3 length: 15 amino acids. Germline assignment: CDR1 LNHNV and CDR2 YYDKDF (reference sequence). V was pared by 4 bases and J by 3 bases, with 16 bases between. CDR3: CATSNEKDRSYEQYF. CDR3 in DNA: TGTGCCACCAGCAACGAAAAGGACAGAAGCTACGAGCAGTACTTC. Full variable domain (outside the CDR3, taken from reference TRBV15 and TRBJ2-7): DAMVIQNPRYQVTQFGKPVTLSCSQTLNHNVMYWYQQKSSQAPKLLFHYYDKDFNNEADTPDNFQSRRPNTSFCFLDIRSPGLGDTAMYLCATSNEKDRSYEQYFGPGTRLTVT.

This clonotype occurred a few times. The chain combines TRBV4-2 with TRBJ2-7; 7 bases match TRBD1. CDR1 is LGHNA, CDR2 YNFKEQ, per germline. The CDR3 loop spans 15 amino acids. Trimming removed 1 base from V and 0 bases from J; junction bases left unmatched: 3. The CDR3 region is CASSQVGQSSYEQYF. CDR3 DNA sequence: TGTGCCAGCAGCCAAGTGGGACAGAGCTCCTACGAGCAGTACTTC.

This clonotype was counted ten times or more. This rearrangement joins TRBV28 to TRBJ2-5; TRBD1 matches 9 bases. Germline assignment: CDR1 MDHEN and CDR2 SYDVKM. The CDR3 is 15 amino acids. V gave up 0 bases and J gave up 5 bases; unmatched junction bases: 4. The CDR3 loop is CASSLWGQGAETQYF. In DNA form, the CDR3 reads TGTGCCAGCAGTTTATGGGGACAGGGAGCCGAGACCCAGTACTTC.

This clonotype was seen ten or more times. The chain combines TRBV20-1 with TRBJ2-5, with D unresolved. Germline lookup yields CDR1 DFQATT and CDR2 SNEGSKA (reference sequence). V was clipped by 3 bases and J by 2 bases, with 10 bases between them. The CDR3 is 13 amino acids. The CDR3 DNA is TGCAGTGCTAGTGGTTCGGGTCAAGAGACCCAGTACTTC. Protein: CSASGSGQETQYF.

This clonotype appeared a few times. With a much larger clone just one base away, this may be a read error. V usage is TRBV5-1 and J usage is TRBJ2-5; tentatively, D is TRBD1 (5 bases). CDR1 and CDR2 (germline): SGHRS, YFSETQ. The CDR3 is made up of 15 amino acids. The germline V and J ends were trimmed by 0 bases and 11 bases, with 20 bases remaining between them. The CDR3 DNA reads TGCGCCAGCAGCTTGGCCGCAGGGCTGGGGAATGAGCAGTACTTC. Its translation is CASSLAAGLGNEQYF.

There are a few counts of this clonotype. The chain combines TRBV24-1 with TRBJ2-3, with D maybe TRBD2 (6 bases). This CDR3 is built from 16 residues. Trimming left V 3 bases short and J 1 base short, with 13 bases between. Germline assignment: CDR1 KGHDR and CDR2 SFDVKD. CDR3 nucleotide sequence: TGTGCCACCAGTGATATCCGGGGCGGGGGCACAGATACGCAGTATTTT. Translated: CATSDIRGGGTDTQYF.

Concerning this clonotype itself: A much bigger clone sits one base away, suggesting this may be a read error. The gene calls are TRBV9 and TRBJ2-7; a possible D gene is TRBD2 (7 bases). Trimming removed 3 bases from V and 2 bases from J, with 12 bases in between. The germline CDR1 and CDR2 sequences are SGDLS and YYNGEE. The CDR3 extends over 14 amino acids. DNA of the CDR3: TGTGCCAGCAGCGCGGGGGGCCCCCCCTACGAGCAGTACTTC. Translating it yields CASSAGGPPYEQYF.

Many counts were recorded for this clonotype. The chain combines TRBV7-2 with TRBJ1-2; D is perhaps TRBD1 (6 bases). The CDR3 length is 14 residues. Germline loops: CDR1 SGHTA, CDR2 FQGNSA. V was pared by 3 bases and J by 4 bases, with 12 bases between. The CDR3 sequence: CASSLQGSRYGYTF. CDR3 DNA sequence: TGTGCCAGCAGCTTGCAGGGGAGTCGCTATGGCTACACCTTC.

The chain employs TRBV7-2 and TRBJ2-7; 12 bases are a match to TRBD2. J lost 1 base, V lost 6 bases, and 4 bases had no gene match. Germline-derived CDR1 and CDR2 are SGHTA and FQGNSA. This CDR3 is 15 amino acids long. The CDR3 loop reads CASRTLAGGSYEQYF. Written as DNA, the CDR3 is TGTGCCAGCAGGACACTAGCGGGGGGTTCCTACGAGCAGTACTTC. The whole variable domain, remainder taken from reference TRBV7-2 and TRBJ2-7, is GAGVSQSPSNKVTEKGKDVELRCDPISGHTALYWYRQSLGQGLEFLIYFQGNSAPDKSGLPSDRFSAERTGGSVSTLTIQRTQQEDSAVYLCASRTLAGGSYEQYFGPGTRLTVT.

There are many counts of this clonotype. J is TRBJ1-1 and V is TRBV7-2; perhaps TRBD1 as D (5 bases). Germline CDR1 is SGHTA and CDR2 is FQGNSA. The CDR3 contains 15 residues. Trimming pared 1 base from V and 4 bases from J, leaving 13 bases between. The CDR3 reads CASSLGFMGGTEAFF. Written as DNA, the CDR3 is TGTGCCAGCAGCTTAGGATTTATGGGGGGCACTGAAGCTTTCTTT.

The rearrangement links TRBV5-6 to TRBJ1-1, with a tentative D call TRBD1 (6 bases). V was clipped by 4 bases and J by 0 bases, with 13 bases between them. CDR1 is SGHDT and CDR2 is YYEEEE in the germline V gene. The CDR3 loop spans 15 amino acids. The CDR3 here is CASSKPGHLNTEAFF. In DNA form, the CDR3 reads TGTGCCAGCAGCAAACCGGGACACCTGAACACTGAAGCTTTCTTT.

This clonotype was counted many times. A much bigger clone sits one base away, suggesting this may be a read error. The chain carries TRBV5-1 and TRBJ2-1; TRBD1 or TRBD2 may be the D gene (5 bases each). Germline lookup yields CDR1 SGHRS and CDR2 YFSETQ. The V end lost 3 bases, the J end lost 5 bases, and 15 bases lay between the germline ends. The CDR3 totals 15 residues. The DNA for the CDR3 is TGCGCCAGCAGCTCGTGCCGGGACCGCAACAATGAGCAGTTCTTC. Amino acid sequence: CASSSCRDRNNEQFF.

This chain uses TRBV20-1 with TRBJ2-1, with 7 bases identical to TRBD2. With 2 bases clipped from V and 0 bases from J, the junction kept 4 bases outside the gene matches. Per germline, CDR1 DFQATT and CDR2 SNEGSKA (reference sequence). The CDR3 covers 15 residues. The CDR3 spells CSARLGGSSYNEQFF. The DNA for the CDR3 is TGCAGTGCTAGACTAGGCGGGAGCTCCTACAATGAGCAGTTCTTC.

This clonotype appeared a few times. A much larger clone lies a single base off, so this may be a read error. This rearrangement joins TRBV7-9 to TRBJ2-5, with D unresolved. Germline CDR1 is SEHNR and CDR2 is FQNEAQ (reference sequence). Trimming removed 0 bases from V and 11 bases from J, with 16 bases in between. The CDR3 is made up of 14 amino acids. The CDR3 nucleotides are TGTGCCAGCAGCTTAGCCAGCGAATACAATGAGCAGTACTTC. It specifies CASSLASEYNEQYF.

This clonotype was picked up many times. The gene calls are TRBV20-1 and TRBJ2-7; D is tentatively TRBD1 or TRBD2 (5 bases each). V was clipped by 0 bases and J by 4 bases, with 16 bases between them. The CDR3 loop spans 15 amino acids. Germline CDR1 DFQATT, CDR2 SNEGSKA (reference sequence). The CDR3 spells CSARDQLGPVYEQYF. The CDR3 coding sequence is TGCAGTGCTAGAGATCAGTTGGGACCAGTTTACGAGCAGTACTTC.

Of note for this clonotype: A much larger clone differs from this one at a single base, so this may be a read error. The chain is built from TRBV25-1 and TRBJ1-2; possibly TRBD1 for D (5 bases). The CDR3 has 14 residues. Germline CDR1 MGHDK, CDR2 SYGVNS. V was trimmed by 2 bases and J by 2 bases, leaving 9 bases between them. The CDR3 nucleotides read TGTGCCAGCAGTGAAAGGGGCCCAAACTATGGCTACACCTTC. It codes for CASSERGPNYGYTF.

V gene TRBV5-1 combines with J gene TRBJ2-3, with TRBD2 identical over 8 bases. CDR3 length equals 20 residues. Germline CDR1 is SGHRS and CDR2 is YFSETQ. J lost 2 bases, V lost 3 bases, and 20 bases had no gene match. This chain's CDR3 is CASSSQLGGQAGAITDTQYF. As DNA, the CDR3 is TGCGCCAGCAGCTCCCAACTAGGGGGACAAGCGGGAGCGATCACAGATACGCAGTATTTT.

This clonotype was seen only a few times. This chain joins TRBV28 and TRBJ1-5; D gene unclear. Trimming took off 7 bases at V and 1 base at J, with 11 bases between the two ends. Germline V gene sequence: CDR1 MDHEN, CDR2 SYDVKM. This CDR3 spans 14 amino acids. This CDR3 reads CASTYWQSNQPQHF. The CDR3 region has the DNA TGTGCCAGCACCTACTGGCAGAGCAATCAGCCCCAGCATTTT. The full variable domain, completed using reference TRBV28 and TRBJ1-5, is DVKVTQSSRYLVKRTGEKVFLECVQDMDHENMFWYRQDPGLGLRLIYFSYDVKMKEKGDIPEGYSVSREKKERFSLILESASTNQTSMYLCASTYWQSNQPQHFGDGTRLSIL.

This clonotype showed up just a few times. One base away lies a much larger clone, so this may be a sequencing read error. The V gene is TRBV18, the J gene TRBJ2-1; 8 nucleotides match TRBD2. The DNA matches TRBJ2-7 better at its end, which makes the J call doubtful. The CDR3 contains 17 residues. CDR1 is KGHSH and CDR2 is LQKENI in the germline V gene. CDR3 protein: CASSQIAGERGYNEQYF. The CDR3 DNA is TGTGCCAGCTCACAGATTGCCGGCGAGCGGGGGTACAATGAGCAGTACTTC.

The chain recombines TRBV13 with TRBJ2-3, with D possibly TRBD1 on 7 matching bases. Looked up from germline, CDR1 is PRHDT and CDR2 is FYEKMQ (reference sequence). Trimming removed 5 bases at V and 3 bases at J, with 18 bases between. There are 16 residues in the CDR3. CDR3 sequence (DNA): TGTGCCAGCAGCCCCCCCGGCAGGGGGAGGACAGATACGCAGTATTTT. Translation: CASSPPGRGRTDTQYF.

With regard to this clonotype: The CDR3 does not close with the conserved phenylalanine or tryptophan, likely indicating a read error. The DNA is left out, because the CDR3 cannot be placed on it with certainty; the CDR3 is given as TCRdb lists it. The chain has TRBV20-1 and TRBJ1-2; the tabulated D call, TRBD1, remains unverified against the DNA. Ends included, the CDR3 has 13 residues. Germline V gives CDR1 DFQATT, CDR2 SNEGSKA (reference sequence). The CDR3 region is CSASDRDTGYTFV.

Only a few counts were recorded for this clonotype. CDR3 residues: CSVGMTGRNGELFF. The CDR3 DNA follows: TGCAGCGTTGGGATGACAGGGAGGAACGGGGAGCTGTTTTTT. The chain couples TRBV29-1 to TRBJ2-2, with D possibly TRBD1 on 7 matching bases. The CDR3 contains 14 residues. Germline CDR1 SQVTM, CDR2 ANQGSEA. The ends were cut back, 4 bases at V and 7 bases at J, with 16 bases in the middle.

This clonotype occurred a few times. J is TRBJ1-1 and V is TRBV20-1, with D perhaps TRBD1 (6 bases). The CDR3 contains 12 residues. The V gene's germline CDR1 is DFQATT and CDR2 SNEGSKA (reference sequence). Trimming removed 3 bases at V and 9 bases at J, with 14 bases between. CDR3 nucleotide sequence: TGCAGTGCTAGTAGGGGGGCCGACAAAGCTTTCTTT. Translating gives CSASRGADKAFF.

At least ten counts were recorded for this clonotype. The chain combines TRBV3-1 with TRBJ2-7; no firm D call. Between the trimmed V and J ends, which lost 0 bases and 7 bases, there was a span of 7 bases. From germline, CDR1 is LGHDT and CDR2 YNNKEL (reference sequence). The CDR3 runs to 12 residues. CDR3: CASSQDGEEQYF. The DNA of the CDR3 is TGTGCCAGCAGCCAAGATGGGGAAGAGCAGTACTTC.

Many counts were recorded for this clonotype. This chain connects TRBV24-1 to TRBJ2-5; the D call may be TRBD1 or TRBD2 (5 bases each). The CDR3 is 15 residues long. The V gene's germline CDR1 is KGHDR and CDR2 SFDVKD. V lost 4 bases and J 2 bases, leaving 13 bases between the germline ends. The CDR3 nucleotides read TGTGCCACCAGTGACGCCGGGACCAAGCAAGAGACCCAGTACTTC. Translating it yields CATSDAGTKQETQYF.

This clonotype was found many times. The rearrangement uses TRBV5-6 and TRBJ2-3; 14 nucleotides align to TRBD2. Germline CDR1 reads SGHDT; CDR2 reads YYEEEE. This CDR3 contains 19 residues. J lost 0 bases, V lost 4 bases, and 10 bases had no gene match. In DNA form, the CDR3 reads TGTGCCAGCAGCCCAAGCCGGACTAGCGGGGGGTTTAGCACAGATACGCAGTATTTT. This sequence encodes CASSPSRTSGGFSTDTQYF.

The chain couples TRBV9 to TRBJ2-2; D ambiguous. The CDR3 consists of 14 residues. V was shortened by 1 base and J by 8 bases, with 12 bases between the two germline ends. Germline CDR1 SGDLS, CDR2 YYNGEE. The CDR3 DNA sequence: TGTGCCAGCAGCGTATCTTTTGGGCCGGGGGAGCTGTTTTTT. This codes for CASSVSFGPGELFF. Using reference TRBV9 and TRBJ2-2 for the parts outside the CDR3, the full variable domain is DSGVTQTPKHLITATGQRVTLRCSPRSGDLSVYWYQQSLDQGLQFLIQYYNGEERAKGNILERFSAQQFPDLHSELNLSSLELGDSALYFCASSVSFGPGELFFGEGSRLTVL.

At least ten counts were recorded for this clonotype. The chain links TRBV4-1 to TRBJ1-6; no clear D gene. V dropped 3 bases and J dropped 9 bases, with 12 bases sitting between them. Germline assignment: CDR1 MGHRA and CDR2 YSYEKL. CDR3 length: 14 residues. CDR3 coding DNA: TGCGCCAGCAGCCACCCCTGGCGGAGTTCACCCCTCCACTTT. This translates into CASSHPWRSSPLHF.